The table lists the clone carrying this TCR beta chain with a count of one. The target antigen is unknown. The germline gives CDR1 MNHEY, CDR2 SVGAGI. The CDR3 contains 12 residues. Deletions cut 11 bases from V and 1 base from J, with 10 bases between. The PCR used 60 Vbeta and 13 Jbeta primers. TCRdb keeps only in-frame clones here, not all; method: immunoSEQ multiplex PCR. The profile covers 200,000 to 250,000 clones, with around 75% appearing a single time and less than 2% taken by the ten largest. This sample stems from a study of cytomegalovirus exposure and HLA in healthy donors. Study conclusions and caveats: One variant, a missense change in DCLRE1C, was linked in a later analysis to TCR beta V- and J-gene trimming. Associated with HLA alleles at 0.05 false discovery rate in a later analysis were 16,951 TCR beta sequences. A later analysis showed HLA-associated TCR beta chains outstripping equally common others in clonal expansion. Cytomegalovirus association was listed for about 160 TCR beta chains.

This sequence was found in a woman under 40 in good health and CMV-seronegative. What was sequenced was PBMCs. The chain carries TRBV6-5 and TRBJ2-3; D may be TRBD2 (6 bases). CDR3 amino acids: CAAGLRTDTQYF. The CDR3, as DNA: TGTGCCGCGGGACTTCGCACAGATACGCAGTATTTT.